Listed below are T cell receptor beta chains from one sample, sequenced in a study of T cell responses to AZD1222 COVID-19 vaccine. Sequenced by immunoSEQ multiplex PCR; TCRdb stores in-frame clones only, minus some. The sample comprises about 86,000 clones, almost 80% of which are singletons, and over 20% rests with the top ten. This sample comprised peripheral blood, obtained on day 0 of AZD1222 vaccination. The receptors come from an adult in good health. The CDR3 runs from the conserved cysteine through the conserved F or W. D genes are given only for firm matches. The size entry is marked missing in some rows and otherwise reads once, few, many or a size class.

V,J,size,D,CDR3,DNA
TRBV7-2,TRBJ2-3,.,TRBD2,CASSLAGSGGVDTQYF,TGTGCCAGCAGCTTAGCGGGTAGCGGGGGGGTTGATACGCAGTATTTT
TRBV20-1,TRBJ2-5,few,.,CSASKIAVSQETQYF,TGCAGTGCTAGTAAAATAGCGGTATCACAAGAGACCCAGTACTTC
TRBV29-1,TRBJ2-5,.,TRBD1,CSVAGQGKGTQYF,TGCAGCGTTGCCGGACAGGGAAAGGGAACCCAGTACTTC
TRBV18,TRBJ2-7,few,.,CASSPATYSSSHEQYF,TGTGCCAGCTCACCGGCGACGTATTCCAGTAGTCACGAGCAGTACTTC
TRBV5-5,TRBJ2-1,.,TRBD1,CASSLGDRSNEQFF,TGTGCCAGCAGCTTAGGGGACAGGAGCAATGAGCAGTTCTTC
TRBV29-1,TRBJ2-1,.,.,CSVEGVGYNEQFF,TGCAGCGTTGAGGGGGTTGGCTACAATGAGCAGTTCTTC
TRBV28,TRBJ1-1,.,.,CASDQGGTEAFF,TGTGCCAGCGACCAGGGAGGCACTGAAGCTTTCTTT
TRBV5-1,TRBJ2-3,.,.,CASTQTAGTDTQYF,TGCGCCAGCACCCAGACAGCAGGCACAGATACGCAGTATTTT
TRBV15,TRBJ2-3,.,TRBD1,CATSRARDSRTDTQYF,TGTGCCACCAGCAGAGCCCGGGACAGTCGCACAGATACGCAGTATTTT
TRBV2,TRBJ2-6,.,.,CAIGESGANVLTF,TGTGCTATTGGGGAGTCTGGGGCCAACGTCCTGACTTTC
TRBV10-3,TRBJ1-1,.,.,CAISVGRENTEAFF,TGTGCCATCAGTGTGGGCAGGGAGAACACTGAAGCTTTCTTT
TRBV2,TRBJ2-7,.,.,CASSRTLLSYEQYF,TGTGCCAGCAGTAGGACACTCCTCTCCTACGAGCAGTACTTC
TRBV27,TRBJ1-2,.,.,CASSPLATNYGYTF,TGTGCCAGCAGTCCTCTGGCAACTAACTATGGCTACACCTTC
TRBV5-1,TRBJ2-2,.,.,CASSLAANTGELFF,TGCGCCAGCAGCTTGGCGGCTAACACCGGGGAGCTGTTTTTT
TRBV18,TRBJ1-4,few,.,CASSPGESEKLFF,TGTGCCAGCTCCCCTGGGGAGAGTGAAAAACTGTTTTTT
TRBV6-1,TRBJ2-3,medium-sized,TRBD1,CASSEWDRGPDTQYF,TGTGCCAGCAGTGAGTGGGACAGGGGTCCAGATACGCAGTATTTT
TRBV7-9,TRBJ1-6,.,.,CASSLMDYNSPLHF,TGTGCCAGCAGCTTGATGGATTATAATTCACCCCTCCACTTT
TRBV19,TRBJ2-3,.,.,CASSIPGSDTQYF,TGTGCCAGTAGTATACCGGGATCAGATACGCAGTATTTT
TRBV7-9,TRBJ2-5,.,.,CASSPRRIAQETQYF,TGTGCCAGCAGCCCCCGGCGGATTGCCCAAGAGACCCAGTACTTC
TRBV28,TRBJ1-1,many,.,CASRSPQRTEAFF,TGTGCCAGCAGGAGCCCCCAGAGGACTGAAGCTTTCTTT
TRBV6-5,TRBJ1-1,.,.,CASTKGSDGDTEAFF,TGTGCCAGCACAAAGGGGTCAGACGGGGACACTGAAGCTTTCTTT